Presented here are 5 T cell receptor delta chains from one specimen sequenced in a study of Vδ1+ human thymocytes. Extracted RNA was reverse transcribed into cDNA. CDR3 amplicons came from multiplex PCR with pooled V-gene forward and constant-region reverse primers. TCRdb re-called clones from the multiplex PCR reads via CATT. In the table there are 45,000 to 75,000 delta-chain clones, around 16% of which are singletons. Whole-study findings and limits: In the thymus, TRG and TRD repertoires looked highly polyclonal with Gaussian CDR3 lengths.

These receptors have no identified antigens. Sequenced material: Vdelta1+ gamma-delta thymocytes from the thymus. Subset meaning: FACS-sorted CD3+ TCRalphabeta- TCRVdelta1+ TCRVdelta2- thymocytes. Every receptor here comes from a girl under three years old who had congenital heart surgery.

This clone was counted a few times. V usage is TRDV1 and J usage is TRDJ1; TRDD3 aligns across 7 bases. This CDR3 region has 12 residues. V shed 7 bases, J shed 6 bases, and the junction held 5 bases outside the gene matches. The V gene's germline CDR1 is TSWWSYY and CDR2 QGS. The chain's CDR3 is CALVGDNHKLIF. Written as DNA, the CDR3 is TGTGCTCTTGTAGGGGATAATCATAAACTCATCTTT.

This clone was counted only a few times. V is TRDV1 and J is TRDJ1; 8 bases match TRDD3. Trimming cost V 2 bases and J 9 bases; bases outside gene matches: 14. Germline V gene data show CDR1 as TSWWSYY and CDR2 as QGS. The CDR3 runs 16 residues. Here the CDR3 reads CALGEFHWGSLGELIF. The CDR3 coding sequence is TGTGCTCTTGGGGAATTTCACTGGGGGTCCCTAGGGGAACTCATCTTT.

As to this clone: The junction departs from the called germline gene at one end, perhaps through a read error. The chain couples TRDV1 to TRDJ1; 13 bases fit TRDD3. Germline CDR1 and CDR2: TSWWSYY and QGS. This CDR3 spans 22 amino acids. DNA of the CDR3: TGTGCCCTTGGGGGGGGTACTACGGTACTGGGGGATACGGGCCGGGGCACCGATAAACTCATCTTT. Protein: CALGGGTTVLGDTGRGTDKLIF.

This clone has more than one count but fewer than ten. The V call is TRDV1, the J call TRDJ1; D is unresolved. This CDR3 contains 16 residues. The V and J ends lost 0 bases and 1 base respectively, with 12 bases between them. Germline V lookup: CDR1 TSWWSYY, CDR2 QGS. CDR3: CALGELRKECTDKLIF. The CDR3, as DNA: TGTGCTCTTGGGGAACTTAGAAAGGAGTGCACCGATAAACTCATCTTT.

This clone was found a few times. The V gene is TRDV1, the J gene TRDJ1; maybe TRDD3 (5 bases). This CDR3 comprises 16 residues. The V and J ends lost 4 bases and 0 bases respectively, with 15 bases between them. The germline CDR1 and CDR2 sequences are TSWWSYY and QGS. The CDR3 loop is CALGGYTSGYTDKLIF. In DNA, the CDR3 is TGTGCTCTTGGGGGATACACTTCGGGGTACACCGATAAACTCATCTTT.